Listed here is a single TCR beta chain. This receptor's antigen is unknown. Base qualities are not at hand, and no much larger clone is one base apart. These data come from a study of beta chain features in type 1 diabetes (dated by TCRdb to about 2018). About the full investigation: No differences in mean age, gender distribution, total cell number or subset yield were found between patients and healthy donors. The study compared TCRB repertoires of sorted circulating CD4+ T cell subsets between recently diagnosed type 1 diabetes patients and matched healthy donors. Naive and central memory subsets were obtained from all 28 donors, but regulatory and stem cell-like memory subsets were isolated from only 8 patients and roughly eight healthy donors. A total of approximately 100 million sorted cells were examined across all samples, and the number of cells per subset was strongly correlated with RNA yield. The investigation overall reported the following: Shorter templates might be favored by PCR, yet because patient and control samples were amplified and corrected together, any such skew would affect both groups equally. A moderate but significant shortening of TCRB CDR3 length was observed in type 1 diabetes patients in all four CD4+ subsets. Patients with type 1 diabetes made fewer insertions and deleted more nucleotides at VDJ recombination sites, implying thymic rearrangement abnormalities. Only small numbers of individuals were included in the HLA sub-analyses, which left unresolved whether HLA type had any influence on TCRB rearrangement. Naive, central memory and regulatory TCRB repertoires appeared to be more similar among patients than among healthy donors. Because cDNA was sequenced instead of genomic DNA, highly expressing activated cells could be over-represented, though the groups showed no difference in activation or CD3 levels.

The High Capacity cDNA Reverse Transcription Kit was used to reverse transcribe all of the isolated RNA, meaning that expressed TCRB transcripts were what got sequenced. Deep immunoSEQ sequencing was applied to naive, central memory and regulatory T cell samples, giving an average of about 3.57 million total reads per sample. Sorted cells were lysed in RLT buffer and RNA was extracted with DNase-treated RNeasy Micro or Mini kits, depending on cell number. Each cell subset was processed on its own to prevent cross-contamination, while patient and healthy donor samples were processed together. TCRB sequences were amplified from cDNA with the immunoSEQ multiplex PCR, producing 87-bp fragments spanning the CDR3 region. Sequencing of the amplicons was done on the Illumina HiSeq platform. The original pipeline was this. PCR bias was computationally corrected using synthetic template baselines, reads within Hamming distance 2 were collapsed, and singletons that could not be merged were discarded. Reads were aligned against IMGT to assign V, D and J genes, CDR3 length and insertions or deletions at six rearrangement sites. Clonotype counts were normalized to sorted cell number within each subset before computing true diversity and Gini coefficients with the tcR R package. The overlap coefficient, calculated on TCRB nucleotide sequences, was used to quantify repertoire sharing. Out-of-frame TCRB sequences from naive cells were analyzed to stand in for the pre-selection repertoire. What TCRdb holds here is the immuneACCESS table cut down to in-frame rearrangements. Part of the clones is not present; checked against another copy, under half of the missing clones reflect an unresolved V gene, and the others are unexplained. That table supplies the V and J calls and clone size; D and trimming were determined from the DNA. This sample is represented by about 300,000 clones; 13% of them were singletons. The ten most abundant clones make up roughly 0.015% of the sample.

From each donor, a single peripheral blood sample of around 120 mL on average was drawn into heparinised tubes. Naive, central memory, regulatory and stem cell-like memory CD4+ T cells were sorted on a BD FACSAria II using a panel including CD45RO, CCR7, CD25, CD127, CD95 and CD27. All sorted populations exceeded 95% purity. PBMCs were isolated right away by Lymphoprep density gradient centrifugation and were stained directly, without culture. So that batch effects would be minimized, each experiment stained and sorted samples in pairs, pairing one healthy donor with one patient. The CDR3 has 16 amino acids, counting the end cysteine and phenylalanine. The CDR3 DNA has 48 bases and is translated from base 1. In the germline V gene (reference sequence), CDR1 corresponds to SGHNT and CDR2 to YYREEE. The junction shows trimming of 5 bases on V and 0 bases on J, and the gene matches do not reach 5 bases of it.

Sequencing was carried out using naive CD4+ T cells from blood. In the paper's terms, the cell subset or site label means: true naive CD4+ T cells. The sequence derives from a young woman with type 1 diabetes. The V and J genes are TRBV5-4 and TRBJ2-1, with 10 bases in between that match TRBD1. The CDR3 protein: CASRATGGSSYNEQFF. The DNA is TGTGCCAGCAGGGCGACAGGGGGCAGCTCCTACAATGAGCAGTTCTTC. Full variable domain (CDR3 extended with the reference TRBV5-4 and TRBJ2-1 proteins): ETGVTQSPTHLIKTRGQQVTLRCSSQSGHNTVSWYQQALGQGPQFIFQYYREEENGRGNFPPRFSGLQFPNYSSELNVNALELDDSALYLCASRATGGSSYNEQFFGPGTRLTVL.